The text below deals with one T cell receptor beta chain. What it binds is not known. The sample belongs to a study of Ad26.COV2.S vaccination and SARS-CoV-2 variants. Study information: The authors gave Ad26.COV2.S intramuscularly, either once or twice 56 days apart. Study conclusions and caveats: Higher spike-specific TCR breadth was found in vaccine recipients than in placebo recipients. It was found that vaccine and placebo recipients had similar non-spike TCR breadth.

Deletions cut 4 bases from V and 5 bases from J, with 14 bases between. CDR1 is LNHNV and CDR2 is YYDKDF in the germline V gene (reference sequence). The CDR3 has 14 residues. The sample's treatment: over 15 received Ad26.COV2.S at low or high dose, single or two shots; about 5 received placebo; per-sample allocation not given. Sampling happened 63 days after the first vaccine or placebo injection. TCRdb keeps only in-frame clones here, not all; method: immunoSEQ multiplex PCR. Of under 250,000 clones listed, roughly nine tenths are singletons. The rearrangement links TRBV15 to TRBJ1-2; D perhaps matches TRBD1 (6 bases). The input for sequencing was peripheral blood, taken in a trial of Ad26.COV2.S vaccine versus placebo. The clonotype originates from a person aged 18-65 years who received the Ad26.COV2.S COVID-19 vaccine or a placebo. The CDR3 sequence is CATSNRVGAYGYTF. The DNA of the CDR3 is TGTGCCACCAGCAACAGGGTGGGGGCTTATGGCTACACCTTC.